This TCR beta chain was observed in a study of shared clonotypes between healthy human individuals. Naive CD8 cells comprised CD45RO-negative, CCR7-positively selected cells, excluding terminally differentiated effector memory CD45RA+ cells. The material for each subset, its genomic DNA, was split evenly across several immunoSEQ plates. Replicate PCRs from sorted subsets contained 200 ng DNA, which is tens of thousands of T cell genomes. Method: immunoSEQ multiplex PCR; TCRdb's copy keeps in-frame clones and lacks some. The sample lists under 2,000,000 clones; about 95% were seen once. Study results and limitations: Generation probabilities were higher for clonotypes shared across all four sorted-subset donors than for unshared ones.

For this clone: The antigen remains undetermined.

CDR1 MDHEN and CDR2 SYDVKM come from the germline V gene. The V end lost 5 bases, the J end lost 3 bases, and 11 bases lay between the germline ends. The CDR3 consists of 14 residues. This sequence joins TRBV28 and TRBJ1-5, with D maybe TRBD1 (6 bases). Sequencing was performed on naive CD8+ T cells sorted from blood. The sequence derives from a young man in good health. CDR3 sequence (DNA): TGTGCCAGCAGTCCTTGGGACAACAATCAGCCCCAGCATTTT. Residues: CASSPWDNNQPQHF.